This TCR beta chain emerged from a study of blood T cell repertoires in COVID-19. Grouping used clinical history reported by participants in a survey and questionnaire. This clone appeared a few times. Germline loops: CDR1 SQVTM, CDR2 ANQGSEA. The CDR3 extends over 14 amino acids. V was shortened by 5 bases and J by 1 base, with 12 bases between the two germline ends. Measured with immunoSEQ multiplex PCR; TCRdb has only the in-frame clones, and not every one. The sample consists of approximately 260,000 clones, about 85% of them appearing once. This TCR was sampled from a woman aged 45-60 years who had been exposed to COVID-19. The sample consisted of PBMCs or T cells enriched from blood (not recorded which). This chain links TRBV29-1 with TRBJ2-1; maybe TRBD2 (5 bases). CDR3: CSVHPPGSYNEQFF. The CDR3 bases are TGCAGCGTTCATCCCCCGGGATCCTACAATGAGCAGTTCTTC.